This section outlines one T cell receptor (beta chain) sequence together with its context. This clone's antigen is unknown. No quality values exist for individual bases; no much larger clone is one base distant. The source of the sample is a study of vaccination effects on CD4 cells after COVID-19 (dated by TCRdb to 2022 to 2024). As for the study more broadly: Each participant got two doses of an mRNA SARS-CoV-2 vaccine, either BNT162b2 or mRNA-1273. SARS-CoV-2 spike-specific CD4+ TCR repertoires from before and after mRNA vaccination were compared in COVID-19 convalescent patients and in infection-naive vaccine recipients. A total of 10 COVID-19 convalescent patients and a few SARS-CoV-2-naive healthy vaccine recipients were included in the full study. Cultures from other donors in the study were sequenced with the Oncomine TCR Beta short-read assay on an Illumina iSeq 100. What the authors observed across the whole study: Among healthy vaccine recipients, nearly all vaccine-induced clones were SARS-CoV-2 mono-reactive, and just 1 of 255 was cross-reactive with common cold coronaviruses. Limitations of the study were the small number of convalescent patients and the absence of early post-infection timepoints. At late post-vaccination timepoints, both infection-induced and vaccine-induced clones showed marked clonal contraction, consistent with waning T cell responses.

The ViraFEST assay stimulated PBMC with viral peptide pools and then used TCR sequencing to identify antigen-specific CD4+ T cell clonotypes by expansion. After about 10 days of culture, CD4+ T cells were isolated with the EasySep CD4+ T cell isolation kit. None of the healthy vaccine recipients had a prior SARS-CoV-2 infection, which was confirmed by nucleocapsid antibody tests that came back negative both before and after vaccination. Two million PBMC per well were cultured with approximately 10 ug/ml peptides in IMDM containing roughly 5% human AB serum, around 10 IU/ml IL-2 and gentamicin. Half of the culture medium was replaced with fresh IL-2-containing medium on days 3 and 7. Unless otherwise noted, each peptide stimulation condition was cultured in triplicate wells. Using Ficoll-Paque Plus gradient centrifugation, PBMC were separated from whole blood and then either used fresh or cryopreserved at -140C. Overlapping peptide pools spanned the spike proteins of SARS-CoV-2 and the common cold coronaviruses HCoV-NL63, HCoV-OC43 and HCoV-229E. The QIAamp micro DNA kit was used to extract genomic DNA from the cultured CD4+ T cells.

Reading the germline V gene (reference sequence) gives CDR1 MNHNY and CDR2 SVGAGI. After removal of 5 bases from V and 0 bases from J, the junction retains 10 bases not matched to a gene. The CDR3 runs 18 residues from the cysteine to the phenylalanine. CDR3 DNA is the only sequence kept; it has 54 bases, read in frame from the first base. Library preparation employed the immunoSEQ multiplex PCR assay. DNA from the cultured, isolated CD4+ T cells was subjected to TCR beta CDR3 sequencing. As for how the authors treated the data: Non-productive TCR sequences were removed and reads were trimmed to the CDR3 region, keeping CDR3s of at least 7 amino acids. The MANAFEST web app was used to identify antigen-specific clonotypes by comparing expansion in peptide wells with expansion in reference cultures. To be called positive, a clone needed expansion at FDR<0.05 compared with the reference and with all other wells, an odds ratio greater than 5, and a frequency greater than 0.1% in two replicate wells. Clonotypes significantly expanded in SARS-CoV-2 spike wells and in at least one common cold coronavirus spike condition were defined as cross-reactive. Levenshtein distance calculated with the stringdist R package was used to assess CDR3 similarity, and unrooted trees were constructed with ape in R 3.6.1. TCRdb obtained this table from immuneACCESS and retained in-frame rearrangements with V and J assigned. These tables miss some clones; where compared with another copy, unresolved V genes account for less than half of the shortfall, and the remainder is unexplained. That table gives V, J and clone size, and the DNA gave D and trimming. For this sample the table gives about 70,000 clones, of which about four fifths were detected only once. Together, the top ten hold 9% to 15% of the sample.

The receptor was isolated from a human donor who received a COVID-19 vaccine. The specimen comprised CD4+ T cells from PBMCs cultured with SARS-CoV-2 spike peptides, sampled before COVID-19 vaccination. In light of the paper, this sample's cell subset or site label describes: SARS-CoV-2 spike overlapping peptide pool stimulation. The chain is encoded by TRBV6-6 joined to TRBJ1-6; TRBD1 agrees with 7 junctional bases. The DNA reads as follows: TGTGCCAGCAGTCGACAGGGCCCAAGAACCTCCTATAATTCACCCCTCCACTTT. It codes for CASSRQGPRTSYNSPLHF.